This note documents a single TCR beta chain sequence. This clone's antigen is unknown. Base qualities are not recorded, but no much larger clone differs from it by a single base. This specimen includes other DNA sequences encoding the same CDR3. The donors were healthy, HIV-negative adults who had no recently reported acute infections or vaccinations. Every donor was a Caucasian adult living in Nashville, Tennessee, USA. Magnetic negative selection was used to enrich CD4+ T cells, after which naive cells were positively selected on CD45RA and the negative fraction became the memory subset. After blood collection by leukapheresis, PBMCs were isolated using Ficoll-Histopaque density gradient centrifugation and then cryopreserved in the vapor phase of liquid nitrogen. Analytical flow cytometry was used to check the purity and quantity of every magnetically sorted T cell population. Genomic DNA was isolated from each sorted fraction and quantified by UV absorbance on a Nanodrop 2000c.

TCR CDR3 regions were amplified from genomic DNA by multiplex PCR using the deep immunoSEQ assay. Extracted genomic DNA from each cell subset was spread evenly across all wells of several immunoSEQ 96-well plates, with each plate serving as a replicate. Each replicate PCR for sorted subsets received about 0.2 ug genomic DNA, equal to roughly 30,000 T cell genomes. The purified libraries were quantified using a Qubit 3.0 fluorometer, sized with a Bioanalyzer 2100, and then quantified again using the KAPA Library Quantification kit. Every immunoSEQ 96-well plate was sequenced on a dedicated single-read 150-cycle Illumina NextSeq 550 flow cell. In the authors' own workflow: Because the immunoSEQ output held only junctional sequences and lacked quality scores, the filtering could not match the filtering applied to full-length reads. Sequences were annotated with PyIR, a Python wrapper for IgBLAST v1.9, and V/J genes and CDR3 were assigned using IMGT germline references. Reads were filtered out if the reads had weak V/J assignments (E-value above 1e-6), no CDR3, stop codons, out-of-frame junctions, or ambiguous translated residues. V3J clonotypes were defined as sequences sharing an identical inferred V gene, J gene, and CDR3 amino acid sequence. Percentage overlap between repertoires was calculated by dividing the number of shared unique clonotypes by the size of the smaller repertoire. Richness of each repertoire was evaluated using RTK rarefaction, the Chao1 estimator, and Recon v2.1 estimates of unobserved clonotypes. OLGA was used to compute generation probabilities for all TCRbeta clonotypes that the gDNA method yielded from a handful of donors. TCRdb obtained this table from immuneACCESS and retained in-frame rearrangements with V and J assigned. These tables miss some clones; where compared with another copy, unresolved V genes account for less than half of the shortfall, and the remainder is unexplained. V, J and clone size were drawn from that table, and D and trimming were deduced from the DNA. This sample is represented by some 1.5 million clones; 96% of them were singletons. Of the sample, approximately 1% is held by the ten largest clones.

The data stem from a study of shared clonotypes between healthy human individuals (dated by TCRdb to 2020 to 2021). As for the study more broadly: The cohort comprised two women and a few men aged 18 to 49 years. To estimate repertoire size and how much clonotype sharing occurs between individuals, the study deeply sequenced the blood TCR repertoires of five healthy adults. Each donor's leukapheresis produced roughly between roughly 0.85 and 10 billion PBMCs. For each donor, CD4 naive and CD4 memory were each run on three plates, CD8 naive on two plates, and CD8 memory on one plate. To increase sequencing depth and limit assay-specific biases, different laboratories used diverse techniques to prepare libraries and sequence TCR repertoires.

What the research found in general, with its limitations: Only blood was sampled, and tissue TCR repertoires likely differ from those in blood. The genetic and exposure-history diversity represented was limited by the small number of donors. Compared with non-shared clonotypes, the clonotypes found in all four sorted-subset donors had higher generation probabilities. Pairwise subsampling indicated that sequencing depth was expected to affect the degree of clonotype sharing among donors. Naive subsets generally had larger estimated clonotype richness than memory subsets did. Incomplete sequencing was indicated by rarefaction of sorted-subset datasets, despite the large sequencing depth. Sharing across a few donors was observed for roughly 5.4% of naive CD4, about 3.2% of naive CD8, about 2.3% of memory CD4, and about 0.4% of memory CD8 clonotypes.

From the cysteine up to the phenylalanine, the CDR3 has a length of 14 residues. Just the 42-base CDR3 DNA is kept, in frame starting at base 1. V is cut by 1 base and J by 2 bases, and the space between the germline ends is 6 bases. Via the germline V gene, CDR1 is SGHTA and CDR2 FQGNSA. The origin of this receptor is a man younger than 40 in good health. The V gene is TRBV7-2 and the J gene is TRBJ2-1; TRBD2 might be the D gene, on 5 matching bases. The source material was naive CD4+ T cells sorted from blood. The sample's cell subset or site label, in plain terms: CD45RA+ positively selected. Here the CDR3 is given as CASSLVGAYNEQFF. At the DNA level, the sequence is TGTGCCAGCAGCTTAGTCGGGGCCTACAATGAGCAGTTCTTC.